This TCR beta chain was sequenced for a study of CD8+CD57+ T cells in acquired aplastic anemia. Turning to the study itself: DNA per sorted CD4+ or CD8+ sample ranged about 0.2 to 30 ug, averaging roughly 3.3 ug. There were 10 million to 12 million reads, on average, for CD4+ cells from healthy donors.

Whole-study results and caveats: Patients versus controls showed no significant CD8+ Simpson's diversity difference. About 27 shared CD8+ CDR3s appeared highly expressed within patients' immunodominant clones.

Genomic DNA acted as the template from which TCR beta VDJ combination and CDR3 sequence profiling were carried out. TCRdb re-called the reads through MiXCR, storing one row per CDR3 protein. The data hold a few hundred thousand distinct CDR3 sequences, with about 70% observed a single time. Turning to this clonotype: Its antigen is not identified. A junction boundary mismatches the germline segment, possibly from a read error.

The TCR was taken from a human donor in good health, serving as a control. Sequences were obtained from sorted CD4+, CD8+, or CD8+CD57+ T cells (not recorded which) from PBMCs.

Here the CDR3 DNA reads TGTGCCAGCAGGTATAACAGATGTAGCGATAAGCCCCTGCATTTT. Translated, it gives CASRYNRCSDKPLHF. This chain links TRBV2 with TRBJ1-5; D ambiguous. The germline V gene has CDR1 SNHLY and CDR2 FYNNEI. The CDR3 is 15 amino acids. Complete variable domain (other parts from reference TRBV2 and TRBJ1-5): EPEVTQTPSHQVTQMGQEVILRCVPISNHLYFYWYRQILGQKVEFLVSFYNNEISEKSEIFDDQFSVERPDGSNFTLKIRSTKLEDSAMYFCASRYNRCSDKPLHFGDGTRLSIL.